This T cell receptor beta chain was recorded in a study of sequential checkpoint blockade in melanoma. Study-level points and caveats: Mutational load did not correlate with tumor T-cell fraction or clonality.

Treatment in this sample: randomized to nivolumab then ipilimumab (arm A) or the reverse (arm B). Only in-frame clones appear in the TCRdb table, and some are missing; sequencing was by immunoSEQ multiplex PCR. In the table there are around 1,300 clones, less than 25% of which are singletons. The CDR3 has 13 amino acids. Germline CDR1 and CDR2: SQVTM and ANQGSEA. V was pared by 4 bases and J by 7 bases, with 16 bases between. As to this clone: What it recognizes is unknown.

This TCR came from a human donor with melanoma. This chain joins TRBV29-1 and TRBJ2-5; weak D call: TRBD2 (6 bases). Here the sequenced sample was tumor tissue (inferred from file names), taken from a patient given nivolumab and ipilimumab in sequence. The CDR3 nucleotides read TGCAGCGTTGTGGAGGGAGGAAAAGGGACCCAGTACTTC. Its protein is CSVVEGGKGTQYF.